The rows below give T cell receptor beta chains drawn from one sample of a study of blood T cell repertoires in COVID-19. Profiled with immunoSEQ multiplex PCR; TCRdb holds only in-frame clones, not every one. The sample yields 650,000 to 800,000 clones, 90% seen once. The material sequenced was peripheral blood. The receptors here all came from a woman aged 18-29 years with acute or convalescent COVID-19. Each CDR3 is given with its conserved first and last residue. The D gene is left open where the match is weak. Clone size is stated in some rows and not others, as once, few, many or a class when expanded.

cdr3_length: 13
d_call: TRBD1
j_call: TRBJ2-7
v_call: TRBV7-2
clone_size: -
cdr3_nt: TGTGCCAGCAGCTCGAGGACAGGGGACGAGCAGTACTTC
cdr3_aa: CASSSRTGDEQYF

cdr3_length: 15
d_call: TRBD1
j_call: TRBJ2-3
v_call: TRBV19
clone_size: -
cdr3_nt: TGTGCCAGTAGTGAATACAGGGGATACACAGATACGCAGTATTTT
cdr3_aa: CASSEYRGYTDTQYF

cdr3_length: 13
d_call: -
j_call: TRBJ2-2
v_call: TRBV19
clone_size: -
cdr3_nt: TGTGCCAGTAGTACGCAGGGTACCGGGGAGCTGTTTTTT
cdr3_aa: CASSTQGTGELFF

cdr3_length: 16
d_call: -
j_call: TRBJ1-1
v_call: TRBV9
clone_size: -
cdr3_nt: TGTGCCAGCAGCGTAGCGGGGAGGGCGTCAAACACTGAAGCTTTCTTT
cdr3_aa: CASSVAGRASNTEAFF

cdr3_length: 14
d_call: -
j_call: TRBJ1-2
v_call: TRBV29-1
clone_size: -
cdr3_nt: TGCAGCGTTGATTTCAAAGGACCTGCGGGTGGCTACACCTTC
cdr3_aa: CSVDFKGPAGGYTF

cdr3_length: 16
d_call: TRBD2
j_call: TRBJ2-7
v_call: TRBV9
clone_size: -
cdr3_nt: TGTGCCAGCAGCGTAGGGAGCGGGGGACCTTGGGACGAGCAGTACTTC
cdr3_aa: CASSVGSGGPWDEQYF

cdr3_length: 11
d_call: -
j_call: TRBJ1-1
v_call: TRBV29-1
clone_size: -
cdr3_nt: TGCAGCGTTGAAGATCCGGGGGAAGCTTTCTTT
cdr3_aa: CSVEDPGEAFF

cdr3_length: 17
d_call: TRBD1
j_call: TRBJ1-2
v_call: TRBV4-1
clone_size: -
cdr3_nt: TGCGCCAGCAGCCAAGAAGTAAGGGGGCTGGGGTACTATGGCTACACCTTC
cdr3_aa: CASSQEVRGLGYYGYTF

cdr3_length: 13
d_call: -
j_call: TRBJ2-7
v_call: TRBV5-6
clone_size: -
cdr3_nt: TGTGCCAGCAGCACCGGGAACCCCTACGAGCAGTACTTC
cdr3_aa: CASSTGNPYEQYF

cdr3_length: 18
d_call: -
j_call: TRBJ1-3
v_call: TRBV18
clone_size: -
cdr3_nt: TGTGCCAGCTCACCAAACCCGCCACGTCCGGCGGGGGGAAACACCATATATTTT
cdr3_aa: CASSPNPPRPAGGNTIYF

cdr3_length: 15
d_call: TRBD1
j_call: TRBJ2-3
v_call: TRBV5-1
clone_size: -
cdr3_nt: TGCGCCAGCCACGTCGGGACAGGGGGCACAGATACGCAGTATTTT
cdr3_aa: CASHVGTGGTDTQYF

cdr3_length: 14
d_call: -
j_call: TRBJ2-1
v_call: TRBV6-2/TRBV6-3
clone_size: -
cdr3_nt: TGTGCCAGCAGTCCCTCTGTTAGTAGTGATGAGCAGTTCTTC
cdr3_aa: CASSPSVSSDEQFF

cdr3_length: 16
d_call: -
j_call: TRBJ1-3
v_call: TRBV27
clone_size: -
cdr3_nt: TGTGCCAGCAGTTTGGCGGGGGAAAACTCTGGAAACACCATATATTTT
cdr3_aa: CASSLAGENSGNTIYF

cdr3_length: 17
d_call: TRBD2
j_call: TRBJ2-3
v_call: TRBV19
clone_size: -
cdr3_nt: TGTGCCAGTAGCCTTCTCGGGAATAGCGGGGTCCGGGATACGCAGTATTTT
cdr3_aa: CASSLLGNSGVRDTQYF

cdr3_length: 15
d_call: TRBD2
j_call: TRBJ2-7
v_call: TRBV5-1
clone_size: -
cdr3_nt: TGCGCCAGCAGCTTGGCTAGCGGGGGAACCTACGAGCAGTACTTC
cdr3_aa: CASSLASGGTYEQYF

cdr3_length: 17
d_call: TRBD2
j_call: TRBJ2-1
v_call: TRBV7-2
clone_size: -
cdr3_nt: TGTGCCAGCAGCTTAGCGCGAGCGGGGTCGGGGGACAATGAGCAGTTCTTC
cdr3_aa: CASSLARAGSGDNEQFF

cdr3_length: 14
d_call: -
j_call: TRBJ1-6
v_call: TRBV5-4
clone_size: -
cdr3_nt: TGTGCCAGCAGCTTTGAGGGGGTCGGTTCACCCCTCCACTTT
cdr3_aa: CASSFEGVGSPLHF

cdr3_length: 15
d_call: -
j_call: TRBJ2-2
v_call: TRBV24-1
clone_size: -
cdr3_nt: TGTGCCACCAGTGATTTGGCCCAGGGTACCGGGGAGCTGTTTTTT
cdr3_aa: CATSDLAQGTGELFF

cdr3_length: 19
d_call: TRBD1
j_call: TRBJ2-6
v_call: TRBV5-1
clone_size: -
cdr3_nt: TGCGCCAGCAGCTTGGGATCGGGACAGGGCTCCTCTGGGGCCAACGTCCTGACTTTC
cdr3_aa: CASSLGSGQGSSGANVLTF

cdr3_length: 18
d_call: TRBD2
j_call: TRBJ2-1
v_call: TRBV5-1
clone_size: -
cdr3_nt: TGCGCCAGCACCCGAGGCGACGGGGGGACCTACTCCTACAATGAGCAGTTCTTC
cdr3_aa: CASTRGDGGTYSYNEQFF

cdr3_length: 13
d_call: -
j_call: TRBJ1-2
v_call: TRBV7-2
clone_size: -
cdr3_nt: TGTGCCAGCAGCTTAGGAGGCCCCTGGGGCTACACCTTC
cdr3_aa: CASSLGGPWGYTF

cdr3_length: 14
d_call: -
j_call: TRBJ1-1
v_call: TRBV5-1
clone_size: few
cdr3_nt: TGCGCCAGCAGCTTGGATCTCCCAGACACTGAAGCTTTCTTT
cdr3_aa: CASSLDLPDTEAFF

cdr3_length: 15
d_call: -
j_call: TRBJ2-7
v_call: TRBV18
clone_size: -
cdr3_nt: TGTGCCAGCTCACCAGTTGGGAGAGGGCTAACGGGGCAGTACTTC
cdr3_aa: CASSPVGRGLTGQYF

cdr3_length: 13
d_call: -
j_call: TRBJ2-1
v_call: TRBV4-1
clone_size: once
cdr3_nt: TGCGCCAGCAGCCAAGTGTCCGGGAATGAGCAGTTCTTC
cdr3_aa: CASSQVSGNEQFF

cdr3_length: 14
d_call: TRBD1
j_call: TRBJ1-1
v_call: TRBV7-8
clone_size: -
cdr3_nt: TGTGCCAGCAGCGTGACAGGGGTAGACACTGAAGCTTTCTTT
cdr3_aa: CASSVTGVDTEAFF

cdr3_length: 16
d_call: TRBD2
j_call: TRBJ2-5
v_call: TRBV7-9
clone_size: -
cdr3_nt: TGTGCCAGCAGCTTATGGCCAGCGGGGGCTCAAGAGACCCAGTACTTC
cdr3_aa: CASSLWPAGAQETQYF

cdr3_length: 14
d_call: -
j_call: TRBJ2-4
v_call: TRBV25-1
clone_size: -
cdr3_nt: TGTGCCAGCAGTGCGCAGGGTGCCCAAAACATTCAGTACTTC
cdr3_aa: CASSAQGAQNIQYF

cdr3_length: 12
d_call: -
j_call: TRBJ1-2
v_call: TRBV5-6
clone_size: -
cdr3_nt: TGTGCCAGCAGCCGCCGACAGTATGGCTACACCTTC
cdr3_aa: CASSRRQYGYTF

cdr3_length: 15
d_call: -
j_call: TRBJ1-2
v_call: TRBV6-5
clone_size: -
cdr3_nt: TGTGCCAGCAGTTACTCAGGTCAGGCTGGCTATGGCTACACCTTC
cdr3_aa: CASSYSGQAGYGYTF

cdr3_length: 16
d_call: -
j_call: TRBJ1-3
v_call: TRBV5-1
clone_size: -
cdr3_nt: TGCGCCAGCAGCTTTGATCCGGGAAGGGCTGGAAACACCATATATTTT
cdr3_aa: CASSFDPGRAGNTIYF

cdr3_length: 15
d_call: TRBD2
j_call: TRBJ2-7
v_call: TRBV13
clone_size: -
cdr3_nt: TGTGCCAGCACCATCGGGCGGCTAGCGGGGTACGAGCAGTACTTC
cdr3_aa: CASTIGRLAGYEQYF

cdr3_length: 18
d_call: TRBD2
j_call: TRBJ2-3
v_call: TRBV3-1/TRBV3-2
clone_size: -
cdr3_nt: TGTGCCAGCAGCCAAGATGCCCTAGGTGTAGCGGGTAGAGATACGCAGTATTTT
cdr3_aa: CASSQDALGVAGRDTQYF

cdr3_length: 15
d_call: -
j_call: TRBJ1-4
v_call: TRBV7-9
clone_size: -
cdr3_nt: TGTGCCAGCAGCTTAGAGGGGTCGGCTAATGAAAAACTGTTTTTT
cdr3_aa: CASSLEGSANEKLFF

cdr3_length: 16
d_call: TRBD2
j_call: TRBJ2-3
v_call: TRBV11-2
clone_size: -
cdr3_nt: TGTGCCAGCAGCTTAGTTGGCGGGGGGGGTACAGATACGCAGTATTTT
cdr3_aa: CASSLVGGGGTDTQYF

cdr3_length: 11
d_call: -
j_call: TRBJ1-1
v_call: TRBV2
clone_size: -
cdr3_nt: TGTGCCAGCAGTGAAAGAGCTGAAGCTTTCTTT
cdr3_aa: CASSERAEAFF

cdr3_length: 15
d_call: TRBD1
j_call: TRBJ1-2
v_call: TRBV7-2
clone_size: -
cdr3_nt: TGTGCCAGCAGCGAAACCGGACAGGGGAGCTATGGCTACACCTTC
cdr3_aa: CASSETGQGSYGYTF

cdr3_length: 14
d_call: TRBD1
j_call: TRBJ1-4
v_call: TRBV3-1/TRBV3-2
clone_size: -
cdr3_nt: TGTGCCAGCAGCCGGACAGGGGAGTATGAAAAACTGTTTTTT
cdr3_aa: CASSRTGEYEKLFF

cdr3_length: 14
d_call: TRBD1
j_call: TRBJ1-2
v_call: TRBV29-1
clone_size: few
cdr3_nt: TGCAGCGTTGAAGGAACAGGGGGGGACTATGGCTACACCTTC
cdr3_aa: CSVEGTGGDYGYTF

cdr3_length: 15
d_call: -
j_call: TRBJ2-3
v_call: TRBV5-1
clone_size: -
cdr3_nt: TGCGCCAGCAGTTCCTTCCTACCGAGCGCAGATACGCAGTATTTT
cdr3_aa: CASSSFLPSADTQYF

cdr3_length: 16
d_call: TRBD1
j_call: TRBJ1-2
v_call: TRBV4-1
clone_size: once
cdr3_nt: TGCGCCAGCAGCCAAGATTGGGACAGGAAAAACTATGGCTACACCTTC
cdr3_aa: CASSQDWDRKNYGYTF

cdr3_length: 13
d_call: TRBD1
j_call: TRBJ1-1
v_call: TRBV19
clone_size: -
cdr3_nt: TGTGCCAGTTTTACAGGGGGCAACACTGAAGCTTTCTTT
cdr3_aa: CASFTGGNTEAFF

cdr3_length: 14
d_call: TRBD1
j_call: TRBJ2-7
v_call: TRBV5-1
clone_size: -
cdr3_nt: TGCGCCAGCAGCTCCTCCGGGACAGACTACGAGCAGTACTTC
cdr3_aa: CASSSSGTDYEQYF

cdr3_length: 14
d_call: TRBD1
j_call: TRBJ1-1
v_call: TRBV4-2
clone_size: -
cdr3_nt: TGTGCCAGCAGCCTGGGACAGAGGAACACTGAAGCTTTCTTT
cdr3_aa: CASSLGQRNTEAFF

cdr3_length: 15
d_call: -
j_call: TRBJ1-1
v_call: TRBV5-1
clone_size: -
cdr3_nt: TGCGCCAGCAGCCCCTCCCGGGGGGTGAGGGCTGAAGCTTTCTTT
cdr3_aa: CASSPSRGVRAEAFF

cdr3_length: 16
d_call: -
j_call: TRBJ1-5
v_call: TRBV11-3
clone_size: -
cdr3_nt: TGTGCCAGTTTTATAGGGGCAGGCGATAGCAATCAGCCCCAGCATTTT
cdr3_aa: CASFIGAGDSNQPQHF

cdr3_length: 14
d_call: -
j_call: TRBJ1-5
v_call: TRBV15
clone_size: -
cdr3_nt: TGTGCCACCAGCAGAGTCCAGAGCAATCAGCCCCAGCATTTT
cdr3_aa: CATSRVQSNQPQHF

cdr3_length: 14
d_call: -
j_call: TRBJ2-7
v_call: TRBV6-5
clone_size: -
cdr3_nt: TGTGCCAGCAGTTACATGGGGGCAGCCTACGAGCAGTACTTC
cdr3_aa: CASSYMGAAYEQYF

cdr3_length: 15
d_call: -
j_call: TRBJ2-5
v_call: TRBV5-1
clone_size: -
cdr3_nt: TGCGCCAGCAGCTCGGAATTACAGGGTTCGGAGACCCAGTACTTC
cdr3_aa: CASSSELQGSETQYF

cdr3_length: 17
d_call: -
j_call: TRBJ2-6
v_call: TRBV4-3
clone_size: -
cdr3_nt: TGCGCCAGCAGCCAAGGGTTTCCTAGCGCTGGGGCCAACGTCCTGACTTTC
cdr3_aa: CASSQGFPSAGANVLTF

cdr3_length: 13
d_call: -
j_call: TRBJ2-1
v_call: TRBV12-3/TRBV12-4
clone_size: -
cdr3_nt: TGTGCCAGCAGTTTTACAGCTTACAATGAGCAGTTCTTC
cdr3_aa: CASSFTAYNEQFF

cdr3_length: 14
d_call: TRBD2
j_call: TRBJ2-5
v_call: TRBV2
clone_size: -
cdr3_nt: TGTGCCAGCAGGCGGCGGGGGGGGCAAGAGACCCAGTACTTC
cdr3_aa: CASRRRGGQETQYF

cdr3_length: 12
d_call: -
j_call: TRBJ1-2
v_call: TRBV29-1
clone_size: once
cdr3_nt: TGCAGCGTTATTTCAGCTAACTATGGCTACACCTTC
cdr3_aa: CSVISANYGYTF

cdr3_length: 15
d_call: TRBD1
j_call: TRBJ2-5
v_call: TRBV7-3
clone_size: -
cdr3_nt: TGTGCCAGCAGCGTATCCGGGACAGGAGAAGAGACCCAGTACTTC
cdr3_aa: CASSVSGTGEETQYF

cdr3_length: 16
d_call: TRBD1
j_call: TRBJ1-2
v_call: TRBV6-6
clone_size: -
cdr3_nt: TGTGCCAGCAGTTACTCGTATGAGGGGGCGGACGGTGGCTACACCTTC
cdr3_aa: CASSYSYEGADGGYTF

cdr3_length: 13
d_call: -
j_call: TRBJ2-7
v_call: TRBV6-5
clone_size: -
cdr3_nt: TGTGCCAGCAGCCCGACTAGACTCTACGAGCAGTACTTC
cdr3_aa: CASSPTRLYEQYF

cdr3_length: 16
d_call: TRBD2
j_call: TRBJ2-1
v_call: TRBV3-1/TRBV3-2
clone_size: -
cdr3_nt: TGTGCCAGCAGCCAAGATTGGGCGGGGGGCCCCAATGAGCAGTTCTTC
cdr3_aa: CASSQDWAGGPNEQFF

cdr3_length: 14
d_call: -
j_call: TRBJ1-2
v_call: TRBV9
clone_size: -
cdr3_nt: TGTGCCAGCAGCGTAGGGCGGGGGAACTATGGCTACACCTTC
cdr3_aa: CASSVGRGNYGYTF

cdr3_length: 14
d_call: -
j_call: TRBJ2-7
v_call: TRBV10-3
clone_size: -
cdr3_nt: TGTGCCATCAGTGGACTAGATCTTACCTACGAGCAGTACTTC
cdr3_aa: CAISGLDLTYEQYF

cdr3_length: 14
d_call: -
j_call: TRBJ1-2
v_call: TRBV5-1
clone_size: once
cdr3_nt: TGCGCCAGCAGCTCGGCAGCAGGGGAGAATGGCTACACCTTC
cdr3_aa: CASSSAAGENGYTF